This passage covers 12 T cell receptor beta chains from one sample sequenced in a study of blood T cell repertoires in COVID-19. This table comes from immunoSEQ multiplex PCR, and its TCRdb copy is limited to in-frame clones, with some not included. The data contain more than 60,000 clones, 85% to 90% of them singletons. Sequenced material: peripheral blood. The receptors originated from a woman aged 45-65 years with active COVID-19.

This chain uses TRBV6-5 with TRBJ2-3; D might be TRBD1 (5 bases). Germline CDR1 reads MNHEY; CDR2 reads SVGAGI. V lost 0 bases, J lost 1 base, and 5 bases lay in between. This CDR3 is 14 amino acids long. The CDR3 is CASSYSTGTDTQYF. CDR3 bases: TGTGCCAGCAGTTACTCGACAGGCACAGATACGCAGTATTTT.

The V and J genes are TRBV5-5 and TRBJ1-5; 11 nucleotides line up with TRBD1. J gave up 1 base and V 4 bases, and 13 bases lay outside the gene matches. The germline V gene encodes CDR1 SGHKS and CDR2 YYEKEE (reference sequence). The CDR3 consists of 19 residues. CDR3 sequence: CASSRTRDRGRGSNQPQHF. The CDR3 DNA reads TGTGCCAGCAGCCGAACCCGGGACAGGGGGAGAGGGAGCAATCAGCCCCAGCATTTT.

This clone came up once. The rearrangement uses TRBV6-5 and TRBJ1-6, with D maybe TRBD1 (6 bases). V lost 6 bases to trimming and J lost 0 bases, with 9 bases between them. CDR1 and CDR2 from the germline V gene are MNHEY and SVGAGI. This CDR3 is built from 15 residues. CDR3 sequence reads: CASRGQDSYNSPLHF. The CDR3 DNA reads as TGTGCCAGCAGGGGACAAGACTCCTATAATTCACCCCTCCACTTT.

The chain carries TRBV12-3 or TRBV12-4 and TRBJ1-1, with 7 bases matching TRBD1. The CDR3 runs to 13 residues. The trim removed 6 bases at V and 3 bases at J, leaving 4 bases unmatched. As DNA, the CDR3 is TGTGCCAGCAGACCCACAGGGGACACTGAAGCTTTCTTT. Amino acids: CASRPTGDTEAFF.

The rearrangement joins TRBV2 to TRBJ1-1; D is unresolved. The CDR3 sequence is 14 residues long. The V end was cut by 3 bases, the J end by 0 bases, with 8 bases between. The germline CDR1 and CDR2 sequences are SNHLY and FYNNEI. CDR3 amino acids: CASSDSGLNTEAFF. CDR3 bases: TGTGCCAGCAGTGATTCGGGGTTGAACACTGAAGCTTTCTTT.

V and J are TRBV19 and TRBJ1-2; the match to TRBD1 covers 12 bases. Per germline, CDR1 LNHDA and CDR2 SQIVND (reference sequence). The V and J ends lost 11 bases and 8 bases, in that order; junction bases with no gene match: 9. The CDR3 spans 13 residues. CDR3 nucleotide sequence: TGTGCCGGCCGAGGGACAGGGGGCGCGGGCTACACCTTC. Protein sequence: CAGRGTGGAGYTF.

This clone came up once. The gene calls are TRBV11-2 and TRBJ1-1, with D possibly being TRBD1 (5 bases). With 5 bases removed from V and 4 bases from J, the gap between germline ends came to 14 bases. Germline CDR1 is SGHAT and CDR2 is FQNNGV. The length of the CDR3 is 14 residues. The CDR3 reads CASSITSGGTEAFF. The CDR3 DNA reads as TGTGCCAGCAGCATCACCTCCGGGGGCACTGAAGCTTTCTTT.

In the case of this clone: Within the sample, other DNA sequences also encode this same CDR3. The CDR3 spells CASSVRGSSYNEQFF. CDR3 in DNA: TGTGCCAGCAGCGTCAGGGGAAGCTCCTACAATGAGCAGTTCTTC. The genes are TRBV9 and TRBJ2-1; D possibly corresponds to TRBD1 (6 bases). Germline V lookup: CDR1 SGDLS, CDR2 YYNGEE. The CDR3 totals 15 residues. V was cut by 2 bases and J by 0 bases, with 9 bases left in between.

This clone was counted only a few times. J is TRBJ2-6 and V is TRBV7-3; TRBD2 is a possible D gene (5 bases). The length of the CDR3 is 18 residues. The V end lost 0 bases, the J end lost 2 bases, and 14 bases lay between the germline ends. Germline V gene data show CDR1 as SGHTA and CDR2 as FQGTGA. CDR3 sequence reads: CASSLTPAGSTGANVLTF. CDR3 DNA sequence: TGTGCCAGCAGCTTAACCCCGGCGGGTTCCACTGGGGCCAACGTCCTGACTTTC.

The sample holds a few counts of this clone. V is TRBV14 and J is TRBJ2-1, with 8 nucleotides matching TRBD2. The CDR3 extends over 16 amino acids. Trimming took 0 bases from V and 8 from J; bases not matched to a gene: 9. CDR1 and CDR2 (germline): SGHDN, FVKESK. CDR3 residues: CASSQDIGRALDEQFF. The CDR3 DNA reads TGTGCCAGCAGCCAAGATATCGGGAGGGCCCTCGATGAGCAGTTCTTC.

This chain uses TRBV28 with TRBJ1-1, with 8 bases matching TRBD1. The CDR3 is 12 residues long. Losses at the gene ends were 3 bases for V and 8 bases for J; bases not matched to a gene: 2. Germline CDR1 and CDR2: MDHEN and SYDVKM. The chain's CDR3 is CASSLRTGEAFF. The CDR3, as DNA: TGTGCCAGCAGTTTGCGGACAGGGGAAGCTTTCTTT.

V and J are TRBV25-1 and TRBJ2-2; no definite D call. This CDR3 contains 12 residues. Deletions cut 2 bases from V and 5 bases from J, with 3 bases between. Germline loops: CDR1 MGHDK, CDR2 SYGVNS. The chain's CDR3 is CASSEVTGELFF. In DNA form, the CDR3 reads TGTGCCAGCAGTGAAGTAACCGGGGAGCTGTTTTTT.